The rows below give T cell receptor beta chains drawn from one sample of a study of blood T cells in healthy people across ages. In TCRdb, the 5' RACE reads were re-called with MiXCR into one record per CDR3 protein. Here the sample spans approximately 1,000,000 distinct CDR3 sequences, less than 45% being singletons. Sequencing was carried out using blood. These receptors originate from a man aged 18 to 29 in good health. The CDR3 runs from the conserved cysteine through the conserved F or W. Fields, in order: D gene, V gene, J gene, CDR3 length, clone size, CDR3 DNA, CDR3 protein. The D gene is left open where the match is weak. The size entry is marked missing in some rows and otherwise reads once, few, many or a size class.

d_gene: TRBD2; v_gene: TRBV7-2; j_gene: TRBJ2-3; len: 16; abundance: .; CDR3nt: TGTGCCAGCAGCTTAGGTCTCAGCGGGGGCACAGATACGCAGTATTTT; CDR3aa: CASSLGLSGGTDTQYF
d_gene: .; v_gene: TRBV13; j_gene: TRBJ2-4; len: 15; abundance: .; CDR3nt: TGTGCCAGCAGCGCCCGGGGCCGGGCCAAAAACATTCAGTACTTC; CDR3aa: CASSARGRAKNIQYF
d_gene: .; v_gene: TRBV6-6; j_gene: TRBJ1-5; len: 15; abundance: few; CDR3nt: TGTGCCAGCAGTTACGAGGGTGGAGGCAATCAGCCCCAGCATTTT; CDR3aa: CASSYEGGGNQPQHF
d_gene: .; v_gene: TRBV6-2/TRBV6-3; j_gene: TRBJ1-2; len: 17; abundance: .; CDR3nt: TGTGCCAGCATCGCGGTCATCGTCCCACGACAGAACTATGGCTACACCTTC; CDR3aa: CASIAVIVPRQNYGYTF
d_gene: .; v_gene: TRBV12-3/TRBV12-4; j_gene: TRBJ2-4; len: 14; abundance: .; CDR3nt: TGTGCCAGCAGTTTAGAATGGGGGCGCAATGAGCAGTACTTC; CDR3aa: CASSLEWGRNEQYF
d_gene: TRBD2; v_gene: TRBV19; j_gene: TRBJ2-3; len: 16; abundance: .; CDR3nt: TGTGCCAGTAGTATCACTAGCGCCACTAGCACAGATACGCAGTATTTT; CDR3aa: CASSITSATSTDTQYF
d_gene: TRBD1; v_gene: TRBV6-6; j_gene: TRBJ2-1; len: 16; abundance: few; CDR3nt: TGTGCCAGCAGTTATAAGAGGGGGCTCTCCTACAATGAGCAGTTCTTC; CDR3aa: CASSYKRGLSYNEQFF
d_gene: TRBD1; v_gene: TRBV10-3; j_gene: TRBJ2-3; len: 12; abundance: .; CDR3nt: TGTGCCATCGGACAGGGGACAGATACGCAGTATTTT; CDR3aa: CAIGQGTDTQYF
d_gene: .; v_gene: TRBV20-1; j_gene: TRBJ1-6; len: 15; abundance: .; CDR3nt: TGCAGTGCTAGAGAACCGGGCCCTTTTAATTCACCCCTCCACTTT; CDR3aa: CSAREPGPFNSPLHF
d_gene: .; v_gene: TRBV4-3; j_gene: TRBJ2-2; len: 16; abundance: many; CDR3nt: TGCGCCAGCAGCCAAGAGCCCTCAACTTCGGCTGGGGAGCTGTTTTTT; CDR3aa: CASSQEPSTSAGELFF
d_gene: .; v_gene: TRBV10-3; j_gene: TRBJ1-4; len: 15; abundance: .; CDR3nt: TGTGCCATCAGTGAGCAGGCAGGGCACTTTGAAAAACTGTTTTTT; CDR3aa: CAISEQAGHFEKLFF
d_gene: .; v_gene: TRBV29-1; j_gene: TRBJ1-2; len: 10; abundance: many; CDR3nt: TGCAGCGCCGAAGGTCGCGGCTACACCTTC; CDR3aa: CSAEGRGYTF
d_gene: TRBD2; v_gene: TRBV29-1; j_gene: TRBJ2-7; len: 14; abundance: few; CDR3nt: TGCAGCGTTGAAACTAGCGGGGAGGCCTACGAGCAGTACTTC; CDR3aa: CSVETSGEAYEQYF
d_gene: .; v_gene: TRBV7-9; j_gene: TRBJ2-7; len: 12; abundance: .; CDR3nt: TGTGCCAGCAGCTCCCGATACTACGAGCAGTACTTC; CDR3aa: CASSSRYYEQYF
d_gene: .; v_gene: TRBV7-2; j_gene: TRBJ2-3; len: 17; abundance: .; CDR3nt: TGTGCCAGCAGCCAGGATAGCGCTAGCTGGCGGCGTGGTACGCAGTATTTT; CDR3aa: CASSQDSASWRRGTQYF
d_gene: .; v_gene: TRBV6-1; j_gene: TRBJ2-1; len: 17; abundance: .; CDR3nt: TGTGCCAGCAGTGACCTTGGGGGCCCGGACACATACAATGAGCAGTTCTTC; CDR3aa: CASSDLGGPDTYNEQFF
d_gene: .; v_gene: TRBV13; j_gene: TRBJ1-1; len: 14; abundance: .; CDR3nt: TGTGCCAGCAGCTTACCAGGGACTCCATCTGAAGCTTTCTTT; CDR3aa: CASSLPGTPSEAFF
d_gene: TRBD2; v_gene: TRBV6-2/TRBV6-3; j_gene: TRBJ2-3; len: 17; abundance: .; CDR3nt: TGTGCCAGCAGTTGGACTAGCGGGGGGCCTCGACCAGATACGCAGTATTTT; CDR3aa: CASSWTSGGPRPDTQYF
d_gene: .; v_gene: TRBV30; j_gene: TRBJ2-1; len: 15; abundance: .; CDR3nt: TGTGCCTGGAGTGTACGTAGGCAGACCAACAATGAGCAGTTCTTC; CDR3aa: CAWSVRRQTNNEQFF
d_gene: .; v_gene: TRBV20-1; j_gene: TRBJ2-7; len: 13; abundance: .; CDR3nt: TGCAGTGCTCGGTTCAGGGGTGCCTACGAGCAGTACTTC; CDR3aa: CSARFRGAYEQYF
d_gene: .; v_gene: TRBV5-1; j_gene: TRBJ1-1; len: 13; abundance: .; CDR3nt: TGCGCCAGCAGAGCCAACGAGAACACTGAAGCTTTCTTT; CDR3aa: CASRANENTEAFF
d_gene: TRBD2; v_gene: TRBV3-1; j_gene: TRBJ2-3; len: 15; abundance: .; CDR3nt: TGTGCCAGCAGACACGGGAGGACCTTCACAGATACGCAGTATTTT; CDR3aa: CASRHGRTFTDTQYF
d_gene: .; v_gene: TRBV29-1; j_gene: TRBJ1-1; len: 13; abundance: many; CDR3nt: TGCAGCGTTGAGAGGCGGCTGAACACTGAAGCTTTCTTT; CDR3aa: CSVERRLNTEAFF
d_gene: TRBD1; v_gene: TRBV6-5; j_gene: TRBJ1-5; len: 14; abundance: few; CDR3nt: TGTGCCAGCAGTTACCAGGGGGGGAATCAGCCCCAGCATTTT; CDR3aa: CASSYQGGNQPQHF
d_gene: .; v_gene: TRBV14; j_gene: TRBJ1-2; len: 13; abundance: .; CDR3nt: TGTGCCAGCAGCCAAGAAAGTCCAGATGGCTACACCTTC; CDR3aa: CASSQESPDGYTF
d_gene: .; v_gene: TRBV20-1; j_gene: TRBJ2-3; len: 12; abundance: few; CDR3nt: TGCAGTGCTGAACAGGGCACAGATACGCAGTATTTT; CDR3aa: CSAEQGTDTQYF
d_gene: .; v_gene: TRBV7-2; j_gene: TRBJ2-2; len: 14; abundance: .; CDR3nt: TGTGCCAGTATTTGGTCAGCATACACCGGGGAGCTGTTTTTT; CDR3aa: CASIWSAYTGELFF
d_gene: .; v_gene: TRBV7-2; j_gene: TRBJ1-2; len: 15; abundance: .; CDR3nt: TGTGCCAGCAGCCGACCGAGTCCTCCCAACTATGGCTACACCTTC; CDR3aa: CASSRPSPPNYGYTF
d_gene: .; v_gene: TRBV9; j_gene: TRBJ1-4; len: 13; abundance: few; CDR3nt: TGTGCCAGCAGCGTAACGGAAGAGGAAAAACTGTTTTTT; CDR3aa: CASSVTEEEKLFF
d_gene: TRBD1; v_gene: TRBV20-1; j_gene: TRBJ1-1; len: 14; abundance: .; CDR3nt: TGCAGTGCTAGATCAGGGGGCCTGAACACTGAAGCTTTCTTT; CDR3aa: CSARSGGLNTEAFF
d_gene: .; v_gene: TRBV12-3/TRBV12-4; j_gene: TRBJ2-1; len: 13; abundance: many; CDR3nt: TGTGCCAGCAGACAGAGCTCCTACAATGAGCAGTTCTTC; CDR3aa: CASRQSSYNEQFF
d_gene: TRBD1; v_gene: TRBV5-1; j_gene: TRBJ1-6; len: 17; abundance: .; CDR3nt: TGCGCCGGCACCCCTCGGGACAGGAGCTCCTATAATTCACCCCTCCACTTT; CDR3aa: CAGTPRDRSSYNSPLHF
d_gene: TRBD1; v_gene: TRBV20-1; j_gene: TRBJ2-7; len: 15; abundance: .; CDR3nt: TGCAGTGCCACCCTAGGACAGGGTTCTTACAATGAGCAGTACTTC; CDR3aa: CSATLGQGSYNEQYF
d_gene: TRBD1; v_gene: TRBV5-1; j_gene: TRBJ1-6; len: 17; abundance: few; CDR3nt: TGCGCCAGCAGCTTGGAGGGGACAGCGGCCGGTAATTCACCCCTCCACTTT; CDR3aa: CASSLEGTAAGNSPLHF
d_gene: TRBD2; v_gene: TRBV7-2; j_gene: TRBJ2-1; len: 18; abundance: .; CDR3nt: TGTGCCAGCAGCTTAGGGGGTGCTGGTGCTAGCGGGAGAAATGAGCAGTTCTTC; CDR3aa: CASSLGGAGASGRNEQFF
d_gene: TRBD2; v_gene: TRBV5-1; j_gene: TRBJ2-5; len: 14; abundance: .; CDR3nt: TGCGCCAGCAGCTCCATAGCGGGACAAGAGACCCAGTACTTC; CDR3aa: CASSSIAGQETQYF
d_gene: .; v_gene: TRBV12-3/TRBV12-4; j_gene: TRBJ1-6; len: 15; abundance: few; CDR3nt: TGTGCCAGCAGTACCCGGTCAGGGACTAATTCACCCCTCCACTTT; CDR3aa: CASSTRSGTNSPLHF
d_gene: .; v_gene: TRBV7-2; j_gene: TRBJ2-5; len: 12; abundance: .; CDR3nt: TGTGCCAGCAGCCCCTCTTCGGAGGCCCAGTACTTC; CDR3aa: CASSPSSEAQYF
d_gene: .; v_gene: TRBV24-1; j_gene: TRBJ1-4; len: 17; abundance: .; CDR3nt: TGTGCCACCAGTGATTCGACCGACGGCGCAACTAATGAAAAACTGTTTTTT; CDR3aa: CATSDSTDGATNEKLFF
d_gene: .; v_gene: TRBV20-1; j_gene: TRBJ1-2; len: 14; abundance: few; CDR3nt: TGCAGTGCTAAAAACAGGGAAGTGAGCTATGGCTACACCTTC; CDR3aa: CSAKNREVSYGYTF
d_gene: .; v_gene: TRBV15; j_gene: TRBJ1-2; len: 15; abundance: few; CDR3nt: TGTGCCACCAGCAGAGGCAGGGGAGCTAACTATGGCTACACCTTC; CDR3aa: CATSRGRGANYGYTF
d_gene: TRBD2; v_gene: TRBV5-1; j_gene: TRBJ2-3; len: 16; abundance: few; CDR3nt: TGCGCCAGCAGTTCCTGGACTAGCGGGGATGCAGATACGCAGTATTTT; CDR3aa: CASSSWTSGDADTQYF
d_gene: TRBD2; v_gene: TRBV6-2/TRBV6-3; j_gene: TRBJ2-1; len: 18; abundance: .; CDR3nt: TGTGCCGGCACAACCCGATCCCAGCGGGGGGGCTCCTACAATGAGCAGTTCTTC; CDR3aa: CAGTTRSQRGGSYNEQFF
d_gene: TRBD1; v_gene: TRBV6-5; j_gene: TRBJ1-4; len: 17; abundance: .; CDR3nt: TGTGCCAGCAGTTACTCGCCGGCGACAGGGGCGGGGGAAAAACTGTTTTTT; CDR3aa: CASSYSPATGAGEKLFF
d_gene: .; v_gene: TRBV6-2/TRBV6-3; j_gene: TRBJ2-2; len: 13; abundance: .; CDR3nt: TGTGCCACCGGGAGAACGAACATCGGGGAGCTGTTTTTT; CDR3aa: CATGRTNIGELFF
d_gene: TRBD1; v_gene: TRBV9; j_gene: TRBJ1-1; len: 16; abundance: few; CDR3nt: TGTGCCAGCAGCGTAACGGAGACAGGGAGAGGGGATGAAGCTTTCTTT; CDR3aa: CASSVTETGRGDEAFF
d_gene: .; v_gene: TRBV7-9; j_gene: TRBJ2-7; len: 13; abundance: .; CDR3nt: TGTGCCAGCAGCTTAGCGACACGCGAGACCCAGCACTTC; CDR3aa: CASSLATRETQHF
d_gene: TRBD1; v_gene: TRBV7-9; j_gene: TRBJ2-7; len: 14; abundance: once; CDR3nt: TGTGCCAGCAGCTTAGTCAGGGGGCTCTACGAGCAGTACTTC; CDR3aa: CASSLVRGLYEQYF